The 26 T cell receptor beta chains below all came from one sample that was sequenced in a study of CD8 T cells in ankylosing spondylitis. Their target antigens are unknown. MiXCR, run by TCRdb on the 5' RACE reads, gives a single entry per CDR3 protein. The data contain some 800,000 distinct CDR3 sequences, about 10% of them singletons. Study observations and caveats: Among TCR beta sequences, a motif of roughly 8 highly homologous variants appeared characteristic of ankylosing spondylitis blood.

Sample: blood, either unsorted or a sorted T cell fraction (not recorded which). These receptors were taken from a male donor with ankylosing spondylitis.

V gene TRBV5-6 combines with J gene TRBJ1-2; a weak D match, TRBD1 (6 bases). The germline gives CDR1 SGHDT, CDR2 YYEEEE. This CDR3 is built from 15 residues. V was trimmed by 2 bases and J by 2 bases, leaving 13 bases between them. CDR3 sequence reads: CASSFFGQLNYGYTF. CDR3 in DNA: TGTGCCAGCAGCTTCTTCGGACAGTTAAACTATGGCTACACCTTC.

This chain joins TRBV6-1 and TRBJ2-1; tentatively, D is TRBD2 (6 bases). V shed 6 bases and J shed 1 base, with 13 bases lying between them. This CDR3 is 15 amino acids long. CDR1 and CDR2 (germline): MNHNS, SASEGT. CDR3 in DNA: TGTGCCAGCAGCCCGGGTGCGGGGTCCTACAATGAGCAGTTCTTC. Its protein is CASSPGAGSYNEQFF.

The chain carries TRBV7-6 and TRBJ1-1; weak D call: TRBD1 (5 bases). Deletions cut 0 bases from V and 3 bases from J, with 11 bases between. The CDR3 consists of 15 residues. Germline assignment: CDR1 SGHVS and CDR2 FNYEAQ. CDR3 sequence (DNA): TGTGCCAGCAGCTTAGCGCGGGGGTGGCACACTGAAGCTTTCTTT. This codes for CASSLARGWHTEAFF.

The chain links TRBV20-1 to TRBJ1-1; unclear D gene. The CDR3 runs to 13 residues. From germline, CDR1 is DFQATT and CDR2 SNEGSKA (reference sequence). Trimming took 0 bases from V and 5 from J, leaving 10 bases between them. The CDR3 DNA reads as TGCAGTGCTAGAGACTACGGTAGTACTGAAGCTTTCTTT. It is translated as CSARDYGSTEAFF.

The rearrangement joins TRBV6-2 or TRBV6-3 to TRBJ2-7; the D gene is possibly TRBD2 (5 bases). This CDR3 is 12 amino acids long. CDR1 and CDR2 from the germline V gene are MNHEY and SVGEGT. Trimming left V 5 bases short and J 5 bases short, with 10 bases between. The CDR3: CASSPRGNEQYF. CDR3 nucleotides: TGTGCCAGCAGTCCACGGGGAAACGAGCAGTACTTC.

This clonotype turned up a few times. V is TRBV20-1 and J is TRBJ1-6; D is possibly TRBD1 (5 bases). Trimming shortened V by 2 bases and J by 1 base, and 9 bases separated the two germline ends. Germline values: CDR1 DFQATT, CDR2 SNEGSKA (reference sequence). The CDR3 extends over 15 amino acids. The CDR3 nucleotides are TGCAGTGCTAGATCGGGGGGATCCTATAATTCACCCCTCCACTTT. Its translation is CSARSGGSYNSPLHF.

CDR3: CAISLRTGGSSPLHF. The DNA of the CDR3 is TGTGCCATCAGCCTTAGGACAGGGGGGTCCTCACCCCTCCACTTT. V usage is TRBV10-3 and J usage is TRBJ1-6; 10 bases are a match to TRBD1. Germline loops: CDR1 ENHRY, CDR2 SYGVKD. The CDR3 runs 15 residues. Trimming removed 6 bases from V and 10 bases from J; junction bases left unmatched: 9.

There are a few counts of this clonotype. The chain links TRBV12-3 or TRBV12-4 to TRBJ1-5; D is unclear. Trimming took off 6 bases at V and 7 bases at J, with 13 bases between the two ends. The length of the CDR3 is 13 residues. The CDR3 bases are TGTGCCAGCAGCCAAGGACCGGTACAGCCCCAGCATTTT. This codes for CASSQGPVQPQHF.

This clonotype was recorded many times. The chain joins TRBV29-1 to TRBJ2-7, with D perhaps TRBD1 (5 bases). The germline V and J ends were trimmed by 6 bases and 2 bases, with 8 bases remaining between them. The CDR3 is 11 amino acids. Germline CDR1 SQVTM, CDR2 ANQGSEA. CDR3 sequence: CSVGLTYEQYF. The DNA for the CDR3 is TGCAGCGTGGGGCTTACCTACGAGCAGTACTTC.

The table lists this clonotype with a few counts. This chain uses TRBV11-2 with TRBJ2-2; D might be TRBD2 (5 bases). Germline lookup yields CDR1 SGHAT and CDR2 FQNNGV. V lost 5 bases and J lost 7, with 26 bases in between. CDR3 length: 18 residues. As DNA, the CDR3 is TGTGCCAGCAGCCCAGCTAGCCGGAATAGGGTTGGTTTCGGGGAGCTGTTTTTT. Translation gives CASSPASRNRVGFGELFF.

The chain uses TRBV6-2 or TRBV6-3 and TRBJ1-5, with TRBD1 as a possible D gene (6 bases). V lost 5 bases and J lost 4, with 18 bases in between. The CDR3 is made up of 16 amino acids. Germline assignment: CDR1 MNHEY and CDR2 SVGEGT. The CDR3 spells CASSLLTGRGNQPQHF. The CDR3 region has the DNA TGTGCCAGCAGTCTCCTTACAGGGAGGGGTAATCAGCCCCAGCATTTT.

A word on this clonotype: Because it lacks the conserved phenylalanine or tryptophan at the end, this CDR3 is likely a read error. The limits of the CDR3 on the DNA are not certain, so only TCRdb's listed CDR3 is given. The V call is TRBV3-1, the J call TRBJ2-2; TRBD1 is the table's D call and was not checked against the DNA. The CDR3 totals 11 residues, both ends included. CDR1 and CDR2 (germline): LGHDT, YNNKEL (reference sequence). This CDR3 is CALGGLRGAAG.

V is TRBV7-2 and J is TRBJ2-5; 9 nucleotides align to TRBD1. The length of the CDR3 is 16 residues. Germline CDR1 SGHTA, CDR2 FQGNSA. V dropped 5 bases and J dropped 3; count of bases not matched to a gene: 10. CDR3 in DNA: TGTGCCAGCAGCCGACGAGGACAGGGGTTTAAAGAGACCCAGTACTTC. Its protein is CASSRRGQGFKETQYF.

This clonotype has at least ten counts. V gene TRBV7-2 combines with J gene TRBJ2-7; TRBD2 matches 9 bases. The CDR3 totals 16 residues. With 2 bases clipped from V and 2 bases from J, the junction kept 7 bases outside the gene matches. Germline V gene lookup returns CDR1 SGHTA and CDR2 FQGNSA. The chain's CDR3 is CASSLKYSGGPYEQYF. As DNA, the CDR3 is TGTGCCAGCAGCTTAAAGTATAGCGGGGGCCCCTACGAGCAGTACTTC.

This clonotype was detected only a few times. The chain employs TRBV7-9 and TRBJ2-7; TRBD1 or TRBD2 may be the D gene (5 bases each). The CDR3 loop spans 15 amino acids. Germline V gene sequence: CDR1 SEHNR, CDR2 FQNEAQ (reference sequence). The V gene lost 7 bases and the J gene lost 3 bases, with 19 bases spanning the gap. The CDR3 sequence is CASNLPTAGSYEQYF. CDR3 nucleotide sequence: TGTGCCAGCAACCTCCCGACGGCAGGGAGCTACGAGCAGTACTTC.

Here the CDR3 DNA reads TGTGCCAGCAGCTTAACGAGAGGGCACACTGAAGCTTTCTTT. Amino acid sequence: CASSLTRGHTEAFF. V usage is TRBV7-6 and J usage is TRBJ1-1; D remains ambiguous. The germline V gene has CDR1 SGHVS and CDR2 FNYEAQ. The CDR3 is made up of 14 amino acids. V was pared by 2 bases and J by 3 bases, with 10 bases between.

The chain couples TRBV6-2 or TRBV6-3 to TRBJ2-5, with D possibly matching TRBD1 (6 bases). The CDR3 length is 16 residues. Germline V gene sequence: CDR1 MNHEY, CDR2 SVGEGT. Trimming pared 4 bases from V and 5 bases from J, leaving 20 bases between. The CDR3 protein is CASSSRQAEVPETQYF. In DNA form, the CDR3 reads TGTGCCAGCAGTTCCCGACAGGCGGAAGTACCCGAGACCCAGTACTTC.

This clonotype was counted ten times or more. The rearrangement joins TRBV5-1 to TRBJ1-1; weak D call: TRBD1 (5 bases). Deletions cut 4 bases from V and 6 bases from J, with 10 bases between. This CDR3 region has 12 residues. Germline V gene lookup returns CDR1 SGHRS and CDR2 YFSETQ. Here the CDR3 reads CASSRGGSEAFF. For the CDR3, the DNA is TGCGCCAGCAGCAGGGGAGGATCTGAAGCTTTCTTT.

This chain joins TRBV2 and TRBJ2-7; 9 bases fit TRBD2. The CDR3 spans 14 residues. Germline lookup yields CDR1 SNHLY and CDR2 FYNNEI. V lost 7 bases, J lost 4 bases, and 8 bases stayed unmatched. The CDR3 protein is CASKPGLALYEQYF. The CDR3 coding sequence is TGTGCCAGCAAACCGGGACTAGCATTATACGAGCAGTACTTC.

The V and J genes are TRBV28 and TRBJ2-1, with TRBD2 matching 7 bases. Losses at the gene ends were 8 bases for V and 8 bases for J; bases not matched to a gene: 12. This CDR3 is 14 amino acids long. Germline assignment: CDR1 MDHEN and CDR2 SYDVKM. The DNA of the CDR3 is TGTGCCAGCCAGAGTGGGAGGGGAATCGATGAGCAGTTCTTC. It yields the protein CASQSGRGIDEQFF.

The rearrangement uses TRBV19 and TRBJ2-1; 8 bases are a match to TRBD2. Trimming took 4 bases from V and 5 from J; bases not matched to a gene: 22. This CDR3 is built from 20 residues. CDR1 and CDR2 from the germline V gene are LNHDA and SQIVND (reference sequence). CDR3: CASSTRGSGMYWKGHNEQFF. The CDR3 DNA reads TGTGCCAGTAGTACCCGGGGTAGCGGGATGTACTGGAAAGGCCACAATGAGCAGTTCTTC.

The table lists this clonotype with a few counts. The chain is built from TRBV7-2 and TRBJ2-3; D call uncertain. Germline-derived CDR1 and CDR2 are SGHTA and FQGNSA. This CDR3 is built from 14 residues. The germline V and J ends were trimmed by 5 bases and 4 bases, with 13 bases remaining between them. The DNA of the CDR3 is TGTGCCAGCAGCCTAAGGGCCGCGCCAGATACGCAGTATTTT. This codes for CASSLRAAPDTQYF.

This clonotype was counted at least ten times. The chain couples TRBV6-1 to TRBJ2-7; D gene uncertain. V lost 6 bases, J lost 0 bases, and 9 bases lay in between. This CDR3 spans 13 amino acids. CDR1 and CDR2 from the germline V gene are MNHNS and SASEGT. The CDR3 nucleotides are TGTGCCAGCAGCCAAGGACCCTCCTACGAGCAGTACTTC. Its translation is CASSQGPSYEQYF.

This clonotype was found a few times. CDR3 sequence reads: CSVGTYEAFF. In DNA, the CDR3 is TGCAGCGTTGGAACCTATGAAGCTTTCTTT. The V and J genes are TRBV29-1 and TRBJ1-1; D unclear. V gave up 4 bases and J gave up 7 bases, with 7 bases separating them. CDR1 is SQVTM and CDR2 is ANQGSEA in the germline V gene. This CDR3 is built from 10 residues.

This clonotype has a handful of counts. This chain uses TRBV27 with TRBJ1-6; 7 nucleotides line up with TRBD1. Germline V gene sequence: CDR1 MNHEY, CDR2 SMNVEV (reference sequence). The CDR3 totals 13 residues. J gave up 10 bases and V 6 bases, and 6 bases lay outside the gene matches. CDR3: CASSRDSSSPLHF. The CDR3 DNA follows: TGTGCCAGCAGCCGGGACAGTTCATCACCCCTCCACTTT.

The chain employs TRBV6-5 and TRBJ2-5; D may match TRBD1 or TRBD2 (7 bases each). Germline V gene sequence: CDR1 MNHEY, CDR2 SVGAGI. Deletions cut 0 bases from V and 12 bases from J, with 14 bases between. The CDR3 runs 13 residues. The CDR3 region is CASSYSGGGSEYF. The CDR3 bases are TGTGCCAGCAGTTACTCAGGGGGCGGGAGCGAGTACTTC.